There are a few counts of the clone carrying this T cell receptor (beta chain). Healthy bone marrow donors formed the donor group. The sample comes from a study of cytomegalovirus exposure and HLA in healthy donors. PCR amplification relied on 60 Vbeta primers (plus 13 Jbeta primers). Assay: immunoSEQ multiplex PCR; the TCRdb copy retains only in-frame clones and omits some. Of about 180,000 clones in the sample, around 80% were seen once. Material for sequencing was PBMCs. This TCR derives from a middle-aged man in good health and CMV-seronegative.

CDR3 nucleotide sequence: TGTGCCAGTAGTCTCAATAGGGGTGTGAATGAGCAGTTCTTC. Its translation: CASSLNRGVNEQFF. The chain joins TRBV19 to TRBJ2-1, with D maybe TRBD1 (5 bases). The CDR3 extends over 14 amino acids. Trimming removed 5 bases at V and 7 bases at J, with 15 bases between. CDR1 and CDR2 from the germline V gene are LNHDA and SQIVND (reference sequence).